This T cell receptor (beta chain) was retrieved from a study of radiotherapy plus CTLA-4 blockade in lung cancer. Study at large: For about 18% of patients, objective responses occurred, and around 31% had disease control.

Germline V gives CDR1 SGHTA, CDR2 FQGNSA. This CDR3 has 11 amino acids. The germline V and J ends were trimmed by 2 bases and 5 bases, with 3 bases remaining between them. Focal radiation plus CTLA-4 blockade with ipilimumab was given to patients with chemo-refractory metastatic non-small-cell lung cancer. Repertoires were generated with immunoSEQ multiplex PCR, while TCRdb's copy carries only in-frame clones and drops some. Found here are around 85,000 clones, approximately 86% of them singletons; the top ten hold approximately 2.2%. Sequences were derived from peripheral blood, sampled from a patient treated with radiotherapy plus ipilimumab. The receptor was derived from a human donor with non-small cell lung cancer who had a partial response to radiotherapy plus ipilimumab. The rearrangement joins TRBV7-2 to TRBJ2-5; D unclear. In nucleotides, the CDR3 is TGTGCCAGCAGCTTAAGCGAGACCCAGTACTTC. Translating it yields CASSLSETQYF.